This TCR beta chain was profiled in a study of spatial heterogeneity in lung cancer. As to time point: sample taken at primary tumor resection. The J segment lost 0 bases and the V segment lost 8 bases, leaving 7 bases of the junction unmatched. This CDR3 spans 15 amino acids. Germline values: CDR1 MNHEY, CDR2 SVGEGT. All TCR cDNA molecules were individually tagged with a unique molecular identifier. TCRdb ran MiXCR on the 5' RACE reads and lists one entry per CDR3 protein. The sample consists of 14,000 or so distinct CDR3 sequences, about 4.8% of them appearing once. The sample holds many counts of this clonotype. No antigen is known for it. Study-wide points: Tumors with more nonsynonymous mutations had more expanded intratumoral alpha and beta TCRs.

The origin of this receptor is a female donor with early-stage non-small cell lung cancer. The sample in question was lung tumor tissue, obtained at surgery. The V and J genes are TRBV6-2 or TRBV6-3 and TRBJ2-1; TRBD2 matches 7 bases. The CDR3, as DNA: TGTGCCAGCCGGCGGGGGTCCTCCTCCTACAATGAGCAGTTCTTC. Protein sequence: CASRRGSSSYNEQFF.